A selection of T cell receptor beta chains follows, all from one sample in a study of blood T cell repertoires in COVID-19. The repertoire was sequenced with immunoSEQ multiplex PCR; TCRdb's copy has only in-frame clones and lacks some. The data contain around 63,000 clones, 72% of them singletons. Sequenced input: peripheral blood. All receptors derive from a woman between 70 and 85 years old with COVID-19, enrolled during active disease. CDR3s include the opening cysteine and the closing phenylalanine or tryptophan. A D gene is named only where the DNA matches it firmly.

V: TRBV19; length: 13; J: TRBJ1-2; D: TRBD1; CDR3: CASSTGGRYGYTF
V: TRBV15; length: 14; J: TRBJ1-2; D: NA; CDR3: CATSRDPARSGYTF
V: TRBV6-5; length: 14; J: TRBJ1-1; D: NA; CDR3: CAIAFLDSGAEAFF
V: TRBV3-1/TRBV3-2; length: 14; J: TRBJ2-5; D: NA; CDR3: CASSPGVPRGTQYF
V: TRBV7-3; length: 15; J: TRBJ2-1; D: TRBD1; CDR3: CASRLGTGTYNEQFF
V: TRBV9; length: 15; J: TRBJ2-5; D: NA; CDR3: CASSGRPGSRETQYF
V: TRBV7-8; length: 14; J: TRBJ2-1; D: TRBD1; CDR3: CASGQDRVRNEQFF
V: TRBV12-3/TRBV12-4; length: 13; J: TRBJ2-7; D: NA; CDR3: CASSLGSGHEQYF
V: TRBV20-1; length: 12; J: TRBJ2-5; D: NA; CDR3: CSASDRPETQYF
V: TRBV3-1/TRBV3-2; length: 13; J: TRBJ1-1; D: NA; CDR3: CASSQRGGTEAFF
V: TRBV14; length: 15; J: TRBJ1-3; D: NA; CDR3: CASSLSSHSGNTIYF
V: TRBV10-2; length: 14; J: TRBJ2-7; D: NA; CDR3: CASGLQGVGHEQYF
V: TRBV18; length: 13; J: TRBJ1-1; D: TRBD1; CDR3: CASSATGGTEAFF
V: TRBV6-2/TRBV6-3; length: 13; J: TRBJ2-1; D: TRBD2; CDR3: CASSGGPGTSQFF
V: TRBV4-1; length: 16; J: TRBJ2-3; D: TRBD2; CDR3: CASSRVLSGRADTQYF
V: TRBV13; length: 16; J: TRBJ2-1; D: TRBD2; CDR3: CASSLPSGSVYNEQFF
V: TRBV10-3; length: 17; J: TRBJ1-2; D: NA; CDR3: CAISESRLWGLGYGYTF
V: TRBV3-1/TRBV3-2; length: 14; J: TRBJ1-6; D: NA; CDR3: CASSPGMVNSPLHF
V: TRBV2; length: 15; J: TRBJ2-6; D: NA; CDR3: CASRPGISGANVLTF
V: TRBV23-1; length: 16; J: TRBJ2-7; D: NA; CDR3: CASSQSITGPPYEQYF
V: TRBV27; length: 15; J: TRBJ1-2; D: TRBD1; CDR3: CASTSVGTGGYGYTF
V: TRBV6-5; length: 14; J: TRBJ2-5; D: TRBD2; CDR3: CASSPPGGQETQYF
V: TRBV28; length: 13; J: TRBJ1-4; D: NA; CDR3: CASGGRAWEKLFF
V: TRBV6-1; length: 12; J: TRBJ1-5; D: NA; CDR3: CASSEAGGAQHF
V: TRBV5-6; length: 14; J: TRBJ2-1; D: TRBD1; CDR3: CASSFDRAVNEQFF
V: TRBV2; length: 16; J: TRBJ1-5; D: TRBD1; CDR3: CASSPPRTGDNQPQHF
V: TRBV7-2; length: 15; J: TRBJ2-1; D: NA; CDR3: CASSQGRSSYNEQFF
V: TRBV18; length: 16; J: TRBJ1-1; D: TRBD1; CDR3: CASSLQGAGRNTEAFF
V: TRBV7-9; length: 15; J: TRBJ2-7; D: TRBD1; CDR3: CASSLTGQHTYEQYF
V: TRBV5-6; length: 15; J: TRBJ2-3; D: NA; CDR3: CASSFRGSPGDTQYF
V: TRBV19; length: 16; J: TRBJ2-1; D: TRBD1; CDR3: CASSRDLGTGGEWQFF
V: TRBV18; length: 13; J: TRBJ2-5; D: NA; CDR3: CASSSTAQETQYF
V: TRBV6-4; length: 13; J: TRBJ1-1; D: NA; CDR3: CASSDSGVAEAFF
V: TRBV3-1/TRBV3-2; length: 14; J: TRBJ1-1; D: NA; CDR3: CASSQDLLNTEAFF
V: TRBV7-2; length: 14; J: TRBJ2-5; D: TRBD2; CDR3: CATGKGRAQETQYF
V: TRBV2; length: 14; J: TRBJ2-7; D: TRBD2; CDR3: CASGLAGGPYEQYF
V: TRBV6-1; length: 16; J: TRBJ2-5; D: NA; CDR3: CASSDLSLGGQETQYF
V: TRBV3-1/TRBV3-2; length: 15; J: TRBJ2-2; D: TRBD2; CDR3: CASSPPTSGTGELFF
V: TRBV29-1; length: 13; J: TRBJ1-5; D: NA; CDR3: CSVVTQPNQPQHF
V: TRBV7-2; length: 14; J: TRBJ2-1; D: NA; CDR3: CASTFVWDSNEQFF
V: TRBV7-8; length: 14; J: TRBJ2-5; D: NA; CDR3: CASSLQGWEETQYF
V: TRBV5-5; length: 13; J: TRBJ1-1; D: NA; CDR3: CASSLGPPGEAFF
V: TRBV6-4; length: 15; J: TRBJ1-5; D: NA; CDR3: CASRVVGDSNQPQHF
V: TRBV11-2; length: 17; J: TRBJ2-5; D: TRBD1; CDR3: CASSLDRVRGHFETQYF
V: TRBV4-3; length: 16; J: TRBJ1-3; D: NA; CDR3: CASSQDWGEGGNTIYF
V: TRBV9; length: 14; J: TRBJ1-5; D: NA; CDR3: CASSVEGGKQPQHF
V: TRBV28; length: 12; J: TRBJ1-1; D: NA; CDR3: CASSLRGTEAFF
V: TRBV5-8; length: 16; J: TRBJ2-1; D: TRBD1; CDR3: CASRLTGTGIYNEQFF
V: TRBV24-1; length: 16; J: TRBJ1-5; D: TRBD1; CDR3: CATSDGGQDSNQPQHF
V: TRBV27; length: 14; J: TRBJ2-3; D: TRBD2; CDR3: CASSRLADTDTQYF
V: TRBV6-2/TRBV6-3; length: 12; J: TRBJ2-1; D: NA; CDR3: CASRPQGNEQFF
V: TRBV5-5; length: 14; J: TRBJ2-3; D: NA; CDR3: CASSLSQGTDTQYF
V: TRBV19; length: 10; J: TRBJ1-2; D: TRBD1; CDR3: CATTRGGYTF
V: TRBV3-1/TRBV3-2; length: 14; J: TRBJ1-2; D: NA; CDR3: CASSHQDRPYGYTF
V: TRBV6-6; length: 16; J: TRBJ1-1; D: NA; CDR3: CASMTRAGAAVAEAFF
V: TRBV5-1; length: 15; J: TRBJ2-2; D: TRBD2; CDR3: CASGEREQDTGELFF
V: TRBV6-2/TRBV6-3; length: 16; J: TRBJ2-3; D: TRBD2; CDR3: CASSETSGRVTDTQYF